This T cell receptor beta chain was sequenced during a study of blood T cell repertoires in COVID-19. Study details: Sites in the United States, Italy and Spain provided acute and convalescent COVID-19 samples. Nucleic acid was either cDNA or gDNA, and it came from T cells, B-cell-depleted T cells, or PBMCs.

Germline CDR1 reads LNHDA; CDR2 reads SQIVND (reference sequence). Trimming took off 5 bases at V and 7 bases at J, with 12 bases between the two ends. CDR3 size: 14 residues. Only in-frame clones appear in the TCRdb table, and some are missing; sequencing was by immunoSEQ multiplex PCR. The sample includes 230,000 or so clones, approximately 81% of them seen just once. Participants had their cohort set by participant-reported clinical history. The clonotype originates from a woman aged 50 to 60 who had been exposed to COVID-19. Material for sequencing was PBMCs or T cells enriched from blood (not recorded which). This chain connects TRBV19 to TRBJ1-6, with TRBD1 as a possible D gene (6 bases). The CDR3 coding sequence is TGTGCCAGTAGTCGGGACAACTACAATTCACCCCTCCACTTT. It encodes CASSRDNYNSPLHF.